These 3 T cell receptor beta chains originate from one sample sequenced in a study of T cells in Graves' hyperthyroidism and ophthalmopathy. Researchers amplified the TCR beta CDR3 regions from RNA transcripts. Using the HTBI primer set, a first-round RT-PCR was run on the TCR CDR3. TCRdb passed the multiplex PCR reads through MiXCR, listing each CDR3 protein once. Of 600,000 to 750,000 distinct CDR3 sequences detected, 15% to 20% appear once; the ten largest clones hold roughly a sixth. Sequenced: blood. All receptors derive from a man in his forties or fifties with Graves' hyperthyroidism.

CDR3 sequence reads: CASSRSVNNYGYTF. The DNA of the CDR3 is TGTGCCAGCAGTCGGTCTGTCAATAACTATGGCTACACCTTC. The V and J genes are TRBV6-1 and TRBJ1-2, with D unclear. The CDR3 totals 14 residues. Germline assignment: CDR1 MNHNS and CDR2 SASEGT. The V end was cut by 5 bases, the J end by 1 base, with 11 bases between.

This clonotype has more than one count but fewer than ten. This chain joins TRBV7-2 and TRBJ1-5, with 9 positions matching TRBD1. The CDR3 covers 19 residues. Trimming removed 1 base from V and 0 bases from J; junction bases left unmatched: 10. Germline-derived CDR1 and CDR2 are SGHTA and FQGNSA. The DNA for the CDR3 is TGTGCCAGCAGCTTAGGGGTCGGGACAGGGCCTTATAGCAATCAGCCCCAGCATTTT. This gives the protein CASSLGVGTGPYSNQPQHF.

The chain joins TRBV11-2 to TRBJ2-7; 10 bases are shared with TRBD2. This CDR3 spans 14 amino acids. Germline V gene lookup returns CDR1 SGHAT and CDR2 FQNNGV. V lost 5 bases and J lost 4; bases outside the gene matches: 5. CDR3 amino acids: CASSPSGRWYEQYF. The CDR3 DNA sequence: TGTGCCAGCAGCCCTAGCGGGAGATGGTACGAGCAGTACTTC.